These T cell receptor beta chains were read from a single sample in a study of neurological immune-mediated disorders. TCRdb fed the 5' RACE reads into MiXCR, producing one record per CDR3 protein. The sample lists around 10,000 distinct CDR3 sequences; 20% to 25% were seen once. The specimen sequenced was CD8+ T cells from blood. Source of these receptors: a woman aged 55-70 years with HTLV-1-associated myelopathy (HAM/TSP). CDR3s include the opening cysteine and the closing phenylalanine or tryptophan. The D gene is left open where the match is weak. Clone size is shown for a subset of rows, as once, few, many or a class of expanded clone.

TRBJ1-2	many	.	TRBV5-5	TGTGCCAGCAGCTTGGAGTTTGAAGGGTTCTTCTATGGCTACACCTTC	CASSLEFEGFFYGYTF
TRBJ1-1	many	TRBD1	TRBV27	TGTGCCAGCAGTCGGACAGGTAACACTGAAGCTTTCTTT	CASSRTGNTEAFF
TRBJ2-3	.	TRBD2	TRBV9	TGTGCAAGCAGCGTACCAACAGCGGGGGACACAGATACGCAGTATTTT	CASSVPTAGDTDTQYF
TRBJ2-3	.	.	TRBV7-9	TGTGCCAGCAGCCCGGACAGAAATACGCAGTATTTT	CASSPDRNTQYF
TRBJ2-6	many	.	TRBV24-1	TGTGCCACCCCCTGGGCGGGGACCTCTGGGGCCAACGTCCTGACTTTC	CATPWAGTSGANVLTF
TRBJ2-7	many	TRBD2	TRBV4-1	TGCGCCAGCAGCCTTCACCCGGCCGGTAGCGGGGGAGGCTACGAGCAGTACTTC	CASSLHPAGSGGGYEQYF
TRBJ2-7	.	.	TRBV4-1	TGCGCCAGCAGCCCCGACCCTGGTTACGAGCAGTACTTC	CASSPDPGYEQYF
TRBJ2-1	many	.	TRBV20-1	TGCGGATCCACTACTAGCCAGGCATACAATGAGCAGTTCTTC	CGSTTSQAYNEQFF
TRBJ2-1	.	TRBD1	TRBV20-1	TGCAGTGCTAGGGGTCTGACAGGGGGGGACTACAATGAGCAGTTCTTC	CSARGLTGGDYNEQFF
TRBJ2-7	once	.	TRBV9	TGTGCCAGCAGCGTAGGTCAGGTACCCTACGAGCAGTACTTC	CASSVGQVPYEQYF
TRBJ2-7	few	.	TRBV27	TGTGCCAGCGCCTGGGCAGGCCCGACCTACGAGCAGTACTTC	CASAWAGPTYEQYF
TRBJ2-1	many	.	TRBV6-4	TGTGCCAGCAGTGCGGGGGCATCGGGGGGCGGTGAGCAGTTCTTC	CASSAGASGGGEQFF
TRBJ2-7	many	.	TRBV20-1	TGCAGTGCCCTTCGGAGGGGCTCCTACGAGCAGTACTTC	CSALRRGSYEQYF
TRBJ2-3	.	.	TRBV25-1	TGTGCCAGAAGTGAATCAGCAGGGTCTAATACGCAGTATTTT	CARSESAGSNTQYF
TRBJ2-1	.	.	TRBV5-1	TGCGCCAGCAGCTTGAAGGGGGGGGTGTACCTCTACAATGAGCAGTTCTTC	CASSLKGGVYLYNEQFF
TRBJ1-6	.	TRBD1	TRBV3-1	TGTGCCAGCAGTCGGAGGGACAGGGGCTATAATTCAACCCTCCACTTT	CASSRRDRGYNSTLHF
TRBJ1-1	many	.	TRBV20-1	TGCAGTGCGCCACGGGGGCCCACTGAAGCTTTCTTT	CSAPRGPTEAFF
TRBJ2-1	many	.	TRBV12-3/TRBV12-4	TGTGCCAGCAGTTTGGCGTTTAATGAGCAGTTCTTC	CASSLAFNEQFF
TRBJ2-1	many	TRBD1	TRBV10-3	TGTGCCATCAGTCAGGGGGCAGGCAATGAGCAGTTCTTC	CAISQGAGNEQFF
TRBJ2-7	many	.	TRBV27	TGTGCCAGCAGTCTCCGGGGAGAGTACTACGAGCAGTACTTC	CASSLRGEYYEQYF
TRBJ2-1	many	.	TRBV7-8	TGTGCCAGCAGCGCTGGCGGCGACTGGTCCTACAATGAGCAGTTCTTC	CASSAGGDWSYNEQFF
TRBJ2-7	.	TRBD1	TRBV28	TGTGCCAACATGGGGGACAGGGACAAGCAGTACTTC	CANMGDRDKQYF
TRBJ1-5	.	.	TRBV5-1	TGCGCCAGCAGCTTGGATGGCAATCAGCCCCAGCATTTT	CASSLDGNQPQHF
TRBJ2-7	many	TRBD2	TRBV20-1	TGCAGCGCTTATCTGGAACTAGCGGGGAGAGTAGCGTACGAGCAGTACTTC	CSAYLELAGRVAYEQYF
TRBJ2-1	.	TRBD2	TRBV5-1	TGCGCCAGCCTCGGGGGGGCGGCCAATGAGCAGTTCTTC	CASLGGAANEQFF
TRBJ2-5	many	.	TRBV11-2	TGTGCCAGCAGCTTAGAGGGTCCAGGGCACCAAGAGACCCAGTACTTC	CASSLEGPGHQETQYF
TRBJ2-7	many	.	TRBV29-1	TGCAGCGTTGAAACCCCGGGCCACTACGAGCAGTACTTC	CSVETPGHYEQYF
TRBJ1-5	many	TRBD1	TRBV12-5	TGTGCTAGTGCCCCAATGGGACAGGGGATGAATCAGCCCCAGCATTTT	CASAPMGQGMNQPQHF
TRBJ2-3	many	.	TRBV9	TGTGCCAGCAGCGGCCTCACAGATACGCAGTATTTT	CASSGLTDTQYF
TRBJ2-2	.	TRBD1	TRBV7-9	TGTGCCAGCAGCTTACTCCGACAGGGGAGTTGGCCCGGGGAGCTGTTTTTT	CASSLLRQGSWPGELFF
TRBJ2-7	many	TRBD1	TRBV3-1	TGTGCCAGCAGCCAAGGACAGGGGAGCTACGAGCAGTACTTC	CASSQGQGSYEQYF
TRBJ2-2	many	.	TRBV9	TGTGCCAGCAGCGGGTGGGAAGTGACCGGGGAGCTGTTTTTT	CASSGWEVTGELFF
TRBJ2-7	many	.	TRBV15	TGTGCCACCAGCGAAGGAGGTAGTGGATACGAGCAGTACTTC	CATSEGGSGYEQYF
TRBJ1-2	many	TRBD1	TRBV5-1	TGCGCCAGCAGCTCAACAGGGGTAAAGGGCTACACCTTC	CASSSTGVKGYTF
TRBJ2-3	many	TRBD2	TRBV10-2	TGCGCCAGCAGTGGAGCTAGCGGGGGGTTCACAGATACGCAGTATTTT	CASSGASGGFTDTQYF
TRBJ2-2	many	TRBD2	TRBV7-6	TGTGCCAGCAGCTCCCGAACTAGCGCCAAGAACACCGGGGAGCTGTTTTTT	CASSSRTSAKNTGELFF
TRBJ2-3	.	TRBD2	TRBV20-1	TGCAGTGCTGGCCTCGGGGGGGTGGCGGATACGCAGTATTTT	CSAGLGGVADTQYF
TRBJ2-7	many	.	TRBV18	TGTGCCAGCTCCCAAAGGTCGCCTCCGGGGGGCCTCTACGAGCAGTACTTC	CASSQRSPPGGLYEQYF
TRBJ2-2	many	.	TRBV7-9	TGTGCCAGCAGCCGCGCCCGAGGGGCGCTTGCCGGGGAGCTGTTTTTT	CASSRARGALAGELFF
TRBJ2-1	.	.	TRBV6-4	TGTGCCAGCAGTGACTCAAAGGGGGGTTCCAATGAGCAGTTCTTC	CASSDSKGGSNEQFF
TRBJ1-1	many	TRBD1	TRBV4-1	TGCGCCAGCAGCGCCGGACAGGGTACCACTGAAGCTTTCTTT	CASSAGQGTTEAFF
TRBJ2-3	medium-sized	.	TRBV20-1	TGCAGTGCTAGAGATCTCGGGGGGCCGATGTCAGATACGCAGTATTTT	CSARDLGGPMSDTQYF
TRBJ2-7	.	.	TRBV20-1	TGCAGTGCTAGAGATTACAGGTACTCCTACGAGCAGTACTTC	CSARDYRYSYEQYF
TRBJ2-2	many	.	TRBV10-2	TGCGCCAGCAGTGAGTTCGGGGGAAGGGAGAACACCGGGGAGCTGTTTTTT	CASSEFGGRENTGELFF
TRBJ2-2	.	.	TRBV27	TGTGCCAGCAGTTTATTTACCCCCGGGGAGCTGTTTTTT	CASSLFTPGELFF
TRBJ1-1	many	.	TRBV4-1	TGCGCCAGCAGCCAAGAACAATGGCGAGGAAGTGGGGAAGCTTTCTTT	CASSQEQWRGSGEAFF
TRBJ1-5	many	.	TRBV4-1	TGCGCCAGCAGCCCCCTGGTCGGGAGCAATCAGCCCCAGCATTTT	CASSPLVGSNQPQHF
TRBJ2-3	.	TRBD2	TRBV4-1	TGCGCCAGCTCCAGGCCCGGCGGGGGGGATAGCACAGATACGCAGTATTTT	CASSRPGGGDSTDTQYF
TRBJ2-2	many	.	TRBV20-1	TGCAGTGCGCGCCGGCACAGGGAAAACACCGGGGAGCTGTTTTTT	CSARRHRENTGELFF
TRBJ2-7	many	.	TRBV7-4	TGTGCCAGCAGCTGCGGACAGTCCTCGGCCTACGAGCAGTACTTC	CASSCGQSSAYEQYF
TRBJ2-3	many	TRBD2	TRBV5-1	TGCGCCAGCAGCTCGGGACTAGCGGCAGATACGCAGTATTTT	CASSSGLAADTQYF
TRBJ2-1	.	.	TRBV5-4	TGTGCCAGCAGCCTAATGGGCCTCTACAATGAGCAGTTCTTC	CASSLMGLYNEQFF
TRBJ2-7	.	.	TRBV10-3	TGTGCCATCAGCGGATATAGGAGCTCCTACGAGCAGTACTTC	CAISGYRSSYEQYF
TRBJ2-1	many	.	TRBV9	TGTGCCAGCGGGGGCTTAAGCTCCTACAATGAGCAGTTCTTC	CASGGLSSYNEQFF
TRBJ1-2	many	.	TRBV7-9	TGTGCCAGCAGCTTAGAAGGGAACTATGGCTACACCTTC	CASSLEGNYGYTF
TRBJ1-2	many	TRBD1	TRBV20-1	TGCAGTGCCCCCGGGCAGGGGGCAGGTGGCTACACCTTC	CSAPGQGAGGYTF
TRBJ2-3	many	.	TRBV7-9	TGTGCCAGCAGCTCCCGGGACTTCTACACAGATACGCAGTATTTT	CASSSRDFYTDTQYF